This T cell receptor (beta chain) was documented in a study of T cell clonality in common variable immunodeficiency. From germline, CDR1 is GTSNPN and CDR2 SVGIG (reference sequence). The CDR3 sequence is 12 residues long. The table came from immunoSEQ multiplex PCR; TCRdb's copy has only in-frame clones and leaves some out. The table lists about 55,000 clones, with no singletons. Whole-study findings and limits: The cause of increased CVID clonality remains unclear without subpopulation sequencing.

Only a few counts were recorded for this clone. Antigen: not known. The read halts 3 residues ahead of the CDR3 end, with the missing end drawn from the germline J gene. The clonotype comes from a person aged 18 to 75 in good health. The rearrangement joins TRBV30 to TRBJ1-2; maybe TRBD1 (5 bases). The sequenced material came from peripheral blood mononuclear cells. The CDR3 sequence: CAWSVDRKDYTF. Incomplete CDR3 DNA: TGTGCCTGGAGTGTAGACAGAAAGGAC.